Presented here are 5 T cell receptor beta chains from one specimen sequenced in a study of CD8+CD57+ T cells in acquired aplastic anemia. TCR beta VDJ and CDR3 were profiled, and genomic DNA was the template. TCRdb itself ran the reads through MiXCR, one entry per CDR3 protein. In the table there are approximately 40,000 distinct CDR3 sequences, less than 65% of which are singletons. Those patients picked for sequencing had displayed CD8+CD57+ cell expansion on flow cytometry. Sequencing was carried out using sorted CD4+, CD8+, or CD8+CD57+ T cells (not recorded which) from PBMCs. The receptors stem from a human donor with aplastic anemia.

There are many counts of this clonotype. CDR3 amino acids: CASGTGFYEQYF. In DNA, the CDR3 is TGTGCCAGCGGGACAGGGTTCTACGAGCAGTACTTC. The rearrangement joins TRBV28 to TRBJ2-7, with TRBD1 matching 9 bases. V was clipped by 8 bases and J by 3 bases; unmatched bases: 2. CDR3 length: 12 amino acids. Germline-derived CDR1 and CDR2 are MDHEN and SYDVKM.

The chain couples TRBV2 to TRBJ2-5; 9 nucleotides match TRBD2. From germline, CDR1 is SNHLY and CDR2 FYNNEI. There are 16 residues in the CDR3. The CDR3 nucleotides are TGTGACCGTGAGCCTGGTGGCGGGGGGGGCCAAGAGACCCAGTACTTC. Translating it yields CDREPGGGGGQETQYF.

The rearrangement joins TRBV29-1 to TRBJ2-7; 8 bases are shared with TRBD2. The CDR3 runs to 14 residues. The trim removed 6 bases at V and 3 bases at J, leaving 10 bases unmatched. CDR1 and CDR2 from the germline V gene are SQVTM and ANQGSEA. CDR3 nucleotide sequence: TGCAGCGTCCCACCGCTAGGGACTAGCTACGAGCAGTACTTC. It yields the protein CSVPPLGTSYEQYF.

In its sample, this clonotype was seen many times. This sequence joins TRBV19 and TRBJ2-1; a possible D gene is TRBD2 (5 bases). Germline lookup yields CDR1 LNHDA and CDR2 SQIVND (reference sequence). The CDR3 covers 14 residues. The V end lost 1 base, the J end lost 6 bases, and 10 bases lay between the germline ends. In nucleotides, the CDR3 is TGTGCCAGTAGTATAGCCCCGGGAACCAATGAGCAGTTCTTC. Its translation is CASSIAPGTNEQFF.

This clonotype has at least ten counts. The chain couples TRBV4-1 to TRBJ2-6; no clear D gene. There are 14 residues in the CDR3. Germline V gives CDR1 MGHRA, CDR2 YSYEKL. The germline V and J ends were trimmed by 1 base and 4 bases, with 5 bases remaining between them. CDR3 bases: TGCGCCAGCAGCCAAGGGGGAGGGGCCAACGTCCTGACTTTC. As protein: CASSQGGGANVLTF.